This T cell receptor beta chain was captured in a study of T-cell memory formation after mild COVID-19 listed by TCRdb under 2021. Turning to the overall study: Most TCR sequence clusters were specific to one of the two donors. T-cell clones expanding and contracting after mild COVID-19 in a couple of donors were tracked by longitudinal TCRalpha and TCRbeta repertoire sequencing. The cohort was made up of two young adult volunteers, one female and one male, who were previously healthy. Study-wide findings and limitations: Some responding clones were detected in pre-infection memory, which suggested that pre-existing cross-reactive memory T cells had joined the SARS-CoV-2 response. The study included only a couple of mild cases, and larger cohorts that include severe cases with pre-infection samples were judged to be necessary. From day 15 to 85, contracting clones showed balanced CD4/CD8 phenotypes, whereas a second wave of clones that expanded from day 15 to 37 leaned towards CD4+. Contracting CD4+ clones appeared mostly in the CM and EM memory subsets, whereas CD8+ clones were enriched in EMRA. The second-wave clones that peaked on day 37 were not confirmed to be SARS-CoV-2 specific.

PBMCs were isolated by Ficoll-Paque density gradient centrifugation. Instrument used: Illumina NovaSeq 6000. Using 5'RACE with constant-segment primers, TCRalpha and TCRbeta cDNA libraries were constructed, with sample barcodes and unique molecular identifiers added in the process. RNA was extracted from every sample with Trizol reagent. Libraries were amplified in two PCR steps, with a second sample barcode and Illumina TruSeq adapters added in the second step. Libraries were sequenced on an Illumina NovaSeq with 2 x 150 bp paired-end reads. The study's processing was this. Demultiplexing of reads and collapsing into UMI-guided consensus sequences were performed with migec v1.2.7. With mixcr v2.1.11, UMI consensuses were aligned to TRA and TRB V and J templates and assembled into clonotypes. A clonotype was counted as expanded or contracted only when both edgeR and NoisET called the clonotype significant, with the noise models trained on biological replicates. For edgeR calls, the thresholds were a false discovery rate-adjusted p below 0.01 and a log2 fold-change of 1. As an exploratory analysis of dynamics, PCA with hierarchical clustering was applied to max-normalized trajectories of the 1000 most abundant clonotypes. Each responding clone was given a CD4 or CD8 phenotype based on the CD4+ and CD8+ repertoires, which had been sequenced separately. TCRdb took the public reads, trimmed them with fastp at Q25, ran MiXCR for clone calling and kept in-frame beta chains. Each record represents a unique CDR3 protein, reported with the most common genes and DNA among its rows. TCRdb, not the original authors, processed these V and J calls. This sample holds hundreds of thousands of distinct CDR3 sequences; around 28% were observed only once. The top ten constitute about 14% of the sample.

This clonotype was counted between two and nine times. It lacks a known antigen. Base-call qualities are not available, and no considerably larger clone is one nucleotide away. The sequencing sample was made of PBMCs or a T cell subset sorted from them (not recorded which). The TCR comes from an adult woman who had mild COVID-19 (a few samples of this study predate the infection). The sample titles of this study are shuffled in the database, so cell type and time point are left out; the donor was told from shared clones.

The encoded CDR3 is CASSQALAASYEQYF. The nucleotide sequence reads as follows: TGCGCCAGCAGCCAAGCCCTAGCGGCCTCATACGAGCAGTACTTC. Rearrangement joined TRBV4-1 to TRBJ2-7; 7 of the junction bases match TRBD2. The CDR1 and CDR2 encoded by the germline V gene are MGHRA and YSYEKL. The V end gives up 1 base and the J end 4 bases, leaving 7 bases in the junction not matched to a gene. The CDR3 numbers 15 residues from cysteine through phenylalanine. Only CDR3 DNA is held: 45 bases, read in frame from base 1.